This passage covers 25 T cell receptor beta chains from one sample sequenced in a study of blood T cells in healthy people across ages. Primers used in a second PCR of about 6 to 12 cycles were a sample-barcoded 5' primer and a J-beta primer mix. TCRdb ran MiXCR on the 5' RACE reads and lists one entry per CDR3 protein. This sample has about 1.7 million distinct CDR3 sequences, with 28% found just once. Specimen: blood. Every receptor here comes from a woman younger than 45 in good health.

The chain employs TRBV6-5 and TRBJ2-2; TRBD2 matches at 7 bases. V lost 2 bases and J lost 3; bases outside the gene matches: 12. The CDR3 is 18 amino acids. The germline V gene has CDR1 MNHEY and CDR2 SVGAGI. The DNA of the CDR3 is TGTGCCAGCAGTTACCGGCGACTAGCCAAACCTTACACCGGGGAGCTGTTTTTT. Translation gives CASSYRRLAKPYTGELFF.

The chain recombines TRBV7-2 with TRBJ2-7; D may match TRBD1 or TRBD2 (5 bases each). Looked up from germline, CDR1 is SGHTA and CDR2 is FQGNSA. This CDR3 has 15 residues. V shed 5 bases and J shed 5 bases, with 19 bases lying between them. CDR3 amino acids: CASSNLGRLSDEQYF. The DNA of the CDR3 is TGTGCCAGCAGCAACTTGGGACGGCTAAGCGACGAGCAGTACTTC.

This clonotype appeared once. This may arise from a read error, as a much more abundant clone is one base away. The genes are TRBV7-6 and TRBJ2-1; tentative D call: TRBD2 (7 bases). Germline assignment: CDR1 SGHVS and CDR2 FNYEAQ. There are 13 residues in the CDR3. CDR3 residues: CAGSLVGGQEQFF. The DNA for the CDR3 is TGTGCCGGCAGCTTAGTCGGGGGGCAAGAGCAGTTCTTC.

V and J are TRBV6-2 or TRBV6-3 and TRBJ2-5, with TRBD2 matching 13 bases. The V gene's germline CDR1 is MNHEY and CDR2 SVGEGT. The CDR3 contains 16 residues. Losses at the gene ends were 6 bases for V and 5 bases for J; bases not matched to a gene: 9. DNA for the CDR3: TGTGCCAGCAGAACAACTAGCGGGAGGGCGTCGGAGACCCAGTACTTC. It codes for CASRTTSGRASETQYF.

This clonotype was seen more than once but under ten times. The J gene is TRBJ1-2, the V gene TRBV12-3 or TRBV12-4, with a weak D call TRBD1 (5 bases). V was trimmed by 7 bases and J by 4 bases, leaving 13 bases between them. The CDR3 has 13 residues. CDR3 DNA sequence: TGTGCCAGCACTTCGACAGCCGGCTATGGCTACACCTTC. This sequence encodes CASTSTAGYGYTF.

This clonotype has at least ten counts. A junction end diverges from the germline sequence, so it may reflect a read error. The chain joins TRBV5-1 to TRBJ1-4; 10 nucleotides match TRBD1. The CDR3 loop spans 14 amino acids. Germline V CDR1 and CDR2: SGHRS, YFSETQ. The CDR3 loop is CASSRDRGNEKLFF. As DNA, the CDR3 is TGTGCCAGCAGCCGGGACAGGGGAAATGAAAAACTGTTTTTT.

This clonotype was detected only a few times. The V and J genes are TRBV6-1 and TRBJ1-6, with D perhaps TRBD1 (5 bases). Germline V gives CDR1 MNHNS, CDR2 SASEGT. CDR3 length: 18 residues. Trimming pared 6 bases from V and 5 bases from J, leaving 23 bases between. The CDR3: CASRRRVYEGQDNSPLHF. CDR3 coding DNA: TGTGCCAGCAGACGCAGGGTATACGAGGGCCAGGATAATTCACCCCTCCACTTT.

This clonotype was recorded a few times. A junction boundary mismatches the germline segment, possibly from a read error. J is TRBJ2-3 and V is TRBV5-1, with 14 bases fitting TRBD2. Per germline, CDR1 SGHRS and CDR2 YFSETQ. The CDR3 length is 16 residues. The chain's CDR3 is CANSLGLAGGTDTQYF. In nucleotides, the CDR3 is TGCGCCAACAGCTTGGGACTAGCGGGGGGCACAGATACGCAGTATTTT.

The chain recombines TRBV11-3 with TRBJ1-2; tentatively, D is TRBD1 (5 bases). The CDR3 runs 15 residues. Germline assignment: CDR1 SGHNT and CDR2 YENEEA. Deletions cut 0 bases from V and 4 bases from J, with 12 bases between. The CDR3 is CASSLDGRQSYGYTF. For the CDR3, the DNA is TGTGCCAGCAGCTTAGATGGCAGACAGTCCTATGGCTACACCTTC.

This rearrangement joins TRBV2 to TRBJ2-3; 7 bases align to TRBD1. Trimming cost V 2 bases and J 4 bases; bases outside gene matches: 9. The CDR3 has 16 amino acids. From germline, CDR1 is SNHLY and CDR2 FYNNEI. CDR3: CASSERETGFPDTQYF. The CDR3 DNA is TGTGCCAGCAGTGAAAGGGAGACAGGGTTCCCAGATACGCAGTATTTT.

The chain carries TRBV29-1 and TRBJ2-2, with a possible D match to TRBD1 (5 bases). Germline-derived CDR1 and CDR2 are SQVTM and ANQGSEA. The CDR3 spans 14 residues. Trimming removed 7 bases from V and 3 bases from J, with 15 bases in between. The CDR3 nucleotides are TGCAGCGCCCGAAGCAGGGCGGACACCGGGGAGCTGTTTTTT. This encodes CSARSRADTGELFF.

The chain is built from TRBV4-1 and TRBJ2-5; TRBD1 agrees at 7 bases. The V gene end was trimmed by 4 bases and the J gene end by 7 bases; junction bases not matched to a gene: 21. Germline CDR1 and CDR2: MGHRA and YSYEKL. The CDR3 contains 18 residues. The CDR3 spells CASSLFPGRAGGSSTQYF. DNA for the CDR3: TGCGCCAGCAGCCTTTTCCCAGGCCGGGCAGGGGGATCGTCGACCCAGTACTTC.

This clonotype was detected a few times. V gene TRBV18 combines with J gene TRBJ1-5, with 7 positions matching TRBD1. Germline CDR1 and CDR2: KGHSH and LQKENI. Unmatched junction bases numbered 3, after V lost 4 bases and J lost 0 bases. The length of the CDR3 is 15 residues. In DNA form, the CDR3 reads TGTGCCAGCTCACAGGACAGGAATAGCAATCAGCCCCAGCATTTT. As protein: CASSQDRNSNQPQHF.

There are a few counts of this clonotype. The chain uses TRBV20-1 and TRBJ2-3; perhaps TRBD2 as D (6 bases). The V end was cut by 3 bases, the J end by 0 bases, with 10 bases between. Germline CDR1 reads DFQATT; CDR2 reads SNEGSKA (reference sequence). This CDR3 has 14 amino acids. CDR3 coding DNA: TGCAGTGCTAGGGGGACTGAAAGCACAGATACGCAGTATTTT. It codes for CSARGTESTDTQYF.

This clonotype showed up just a few times. This chain links TRBV2 with TRBJ2-7, with 9 bases aligning to TRBD1. This CDR3 is built from 15 residues. Trimming took 6 bases from V and 2 from J; bases not matched to a gene: 8. Looked up from germline, CDR1 is SNHLY and CDR2 is FYNNEI. CDR3 sequence (DNA): TGTGCCAGCAGAGCCGGGACAGGGATCGCCTACGAGCAGTACTTC. Protein sequence: CASRAGTGIAYEQYF.

The chain carries TRBV6-5 and TRBJ2-5; TRBD2 matches 7 bases. There are 15 residues in the CDR3. V was pared by 6 bases and J by 5 bases, with 12 bases of the junction left unmatched. Germline-derived CDR1 and CDR2 are MNHEY and SVGAGI. The CDR3 DNA reads as TGTGCCAGCAGAAGGGCTGCGGGAGTACTGGAGACCCAGTACTTC. Its translation: CASRRAAGVLETQYF.

This rearrangement joins TRBV7-2 to TRBJ1-5; D unclear. V was cut by 2 bases and J by 4 bases, with 6 bases left in between. The germline gives CDR1 SGHTA, CDR2 FQGNSA. The CDR3 sequence is 13 residues long. CDR3 bases: TGTGCCAGCAGCTTATGGAAAAATCAGCCCCAGCATTTT. It yields the protein CASSLWKNQPQHF.

V is TRBV9 and J is TRBJ2-1, with TRBD2 identical over 8 bases. Germline V gene data show CDR1 as SGDLS and CDR2 as YYNGEE. The trim removed 2 bases at V and 8 bases at J, leaving 6 bases unmatched. The CDR3 totals 14 residues. CDR3 in DNA: TGTGCCAGCAGCGTTAGCGGGATCGGGGATGAGCAGTTCTTC. The encoded protein is CASSVSGIGDEQFF.

This chain uses TRBV29-1 with TRBJ1-1; 9 nucleotides line up with TRBD1. Unmatched junction bases numbered 7, after V lost 7 bases and J lost 4 bases. The CDR3 has 13 amino acids. The germline V gene encodes CDR1 SQVTM and CDR2 ANQGSEA. This chain's CDR3 is CSAGDRVSTEAFF. CDR3 sequence (DNA): TGCAGCGCTGGGGACAGGGTAAGCACTGAAGCTTTCTTT.

This clonotype was counted only a few times. The chain links TRBV7-9 to TRBJ2-5; 12 nucleotides agree with TRBD1. CDR1 and CDR2 (germline): SEHNR, FQNEAQ (reference sequence). Germline trimming cut 5 bases from V and 4 bases from J; bases unmatched to any gene: 14. The CDR3 is 18 amino acids. CDR3 DNA: TGTGCCAGCAGCCTCCCCGGGACAGGGGGCCGGAGTGGAGAGACCCAGTACTTC. It specifies CASSLPGTGGRSGETQYF.

This clonotype was counted a few times. The V call is TRBV20-1, the J call TRBJ2-4; weak D call: TRBD2 (6 bases). V dropped 7 bases and J dropped 13 bases, with 11 bases sitting between them. CDR1 DFQATT and CDR2 SNEGSKA come from the germline V gene (reference sequence). The CDR3 covers 9 residues. The CDR3 loop reads CSVSREQYF. The CDR3 nucleotides read TGCAGTGTTTCCCGGGAGCAGTACTTC.

This clonotype was seen once. Its ends do not fully match the called genes, so a read error is possible. The gene calls are TRBV11-2 and TRBJ2-6; D remains ambiguous. CDR3 length: 15 amino acids. The germline V gene has CDR1 SGHAT and CDR2 FQNNGV. Written as DNA, the CDR3 is TGTGCCCGCAGCTCCTTTACGAACGGGGCCAACGTCCTGACTTTC. As protein: CARSSFTNGANVLTF.

This clonotype was seen more than once but under ten times. CDR3 DNA: TGCAGTGCTAGCGGGCAGCGGTTATACAATGAGCAGTTCTTC. This gives the protein CSASGQRLYNEQFF. The chain carries TRBV20-1 and TRBJ2-1, with D perhaps matching TRBD2 (5 bases). This CDR3 has 14 amino acids. With 3 bases removed from V and 4 bases from J, the gap between germline ends came to 13 bases. The germline CDR1 and CDR2 sequences are DFQATT and SNEGSKA (reference sequence).

V and J are TRBV7-3 and TRBJ1-1; 7 nucleotides align to TRBD1. This CDR3 is built from 15 residues. Germline CDR1 and CDR2: SGHTA and FQGTGA. V gave up 2 bases and J gave up 1 base; unmatched junction bases: 4. The CDR3 bases are TGTGCCAGCAGCTTACCGACAGGGCGGAACACTGAAGCTTTCTTT. Translating gives CASSLPTGRNTEAFF.

This clonotype was detected a few times. The chain is built from TRBV28 and TRBJ2-1; 12 bases line up with TRBD1. The CDR3 has 13 amino acids. The V gene's germline CDR1 is MDHEN and CDR2 SYDVKM. With V trimmed by 8 bases and J by 10 bases, 6 bases remained unmatched. CDR3 sequence: CASRDRGRREQFF. DNA of the CDR3: TGTGCCAGCCGGGACAGGGGGCGCCGGGAGCAGTTCTTC.